This T cell receptor (beta chain) is from a study of radiotherapy plus CTLA-4 blockade in lung cancer. Study-level background: Objective responses emerged in around 18% of patients, and about 30% attained disease control.

Focal radiation with ipilimumab CTLA-4 blockade was given to patients with chemo-refractory metastatic non-small-cell lung cancer. Points from the study as a whole: Once radiotherapy plus ipilimumab had been given, TCR clones derived from tumor expanded in blood.

The CDR3 spans 14 residues. Germline lookup yields CDR1 SGHTA and CDR2 FQGNSA. TCRdb's copy holds only in-frame clones and misses some; the assay was immunoSEQ multiplex PCR. The sample holds about 66,000 clones; approximately 80% are singletons and the top ten take less than 5%. Turning to this clone: The antigen remains unidentified. A read error may produce the germline difference seen at one junction end.

This TCR was recovered from a human donor with non-small cell lung cancer who had a partial response to radiotherapy plus ipilimumab. Here the sequenced sample was peripheral blood, taken from a patient treated with radiotherapy plus ipilimumab. The chain is built from TRBV7-2 and TRBJ2-3; 7 nucleotides align to TRBD1. CDR3 protein: CASSLLGEGDSLNF. DNA for the CDR3: TGTGCCAGCAGCTTACTCGGTGAAGGGGACAGTTTAAACTTT.